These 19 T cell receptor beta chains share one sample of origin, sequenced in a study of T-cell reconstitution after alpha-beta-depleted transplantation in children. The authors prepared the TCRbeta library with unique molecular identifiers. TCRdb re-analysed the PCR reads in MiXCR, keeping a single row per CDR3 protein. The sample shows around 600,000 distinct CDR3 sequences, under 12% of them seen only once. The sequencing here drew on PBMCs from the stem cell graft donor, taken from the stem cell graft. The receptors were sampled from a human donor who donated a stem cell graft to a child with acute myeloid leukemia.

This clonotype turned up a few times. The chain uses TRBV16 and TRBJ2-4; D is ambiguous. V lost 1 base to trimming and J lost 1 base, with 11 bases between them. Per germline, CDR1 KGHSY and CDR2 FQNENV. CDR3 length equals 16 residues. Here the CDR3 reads CASSQWGTEAKNIQYF. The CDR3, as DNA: TGTGCCAGCAGCCAATGGGGAACGGAGGCCAAAAACATTCAGTACTTC. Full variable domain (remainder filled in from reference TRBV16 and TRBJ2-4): GEEVAQTPKHLVRGEGQKAKLYCAPIKGHSYVFWYQQVLKNEFKFLISFQNENVFDETGMPKERFSAKCLPNSPCSLEIQATKLEDSAVYFCASSQWGTEAKNIQYFGAGTRLSVL.

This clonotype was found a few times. The CDR3 sequence: CSARPGGGSGKLAKNIQYF. The CDR3 bases are TGCAGTGCTAGGCCAGGGGGTGGTAGCGGGAAATTAGCCAAAAACATTCAGTACTTC. The genes are TRBV20-1 and TRBJ2-4; possible D gene TRBD2, 8 bases. The V end was cut by 3 bases, the J end by 0 bases, with 24 bases between. CDR1 DFQATT and CDR2 SNEGSKA come from the germline V gene (reference sequence). CDR3 length: 19 amino acids.

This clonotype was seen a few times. CDR3 loop: CATSSARTDTQYF. CDR3 in DNA: TGTGCCACCTCCTCCGCTAGGACAGATACGCAGTATTTT. This rearrangement joins TRBV7-3 to TRBJ2-3; D is uncertain. The CDR3 loop spans 13 amino acids. Per the germline V gene, CDR1 is SGHTA and CDR2 is FQGTGA. V was shortened by 10 bases and J by 3 bases, with 14 bases between the two germline ends.

CDR3 residues: CASGRGRGLGTDTQYF. CDR3 in DNA: TGTGCCAGCGGCCGGGGCAGGGGGCTCGGCACAGATACGCAGTATTTT. The chain couples TRBV9 to TRBJ2-3; 8 bases agree with TRBD1. V gave up 7 bases and J gave up 1 base; unmatched junction bases: 11. Per the germline V gene, CDR1 is SGDLS and CDR2 is YYNGEE. CDR3 size: 16 residues.

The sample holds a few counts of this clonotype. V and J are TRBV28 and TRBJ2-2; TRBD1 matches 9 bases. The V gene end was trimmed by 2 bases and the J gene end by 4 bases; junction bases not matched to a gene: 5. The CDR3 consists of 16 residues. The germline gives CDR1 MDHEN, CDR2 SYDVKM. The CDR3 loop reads CASSLRTGGGTGELFF. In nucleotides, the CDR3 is TGTGCCAGCAGTTTAAGAACAGGGGGCGGCACCGGGGAGCTGTTTTTT.

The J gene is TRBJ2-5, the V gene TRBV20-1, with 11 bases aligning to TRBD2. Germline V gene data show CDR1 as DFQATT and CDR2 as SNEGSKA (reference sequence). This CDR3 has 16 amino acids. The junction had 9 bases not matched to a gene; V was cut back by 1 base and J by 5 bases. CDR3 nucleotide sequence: TGCAGTGCTAGAGCCCTTTCTAGCGGGAGGCAGGAGACCCAGTACTTC. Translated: CSARALSSGRQETQYF.

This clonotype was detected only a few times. The CDR3 loop reads CAWSGLVAGAGQYF. The CDR3 nucleotides are TGTGCCTGGAGTGGGTTGGTAGCGGGAGCTGGGCAGTACTTC. V and J are TRBV30 and TRBJ2-7, with 9 nucleotides matching TRBD2. The CDR3 has 14 residues. Germline lookup yields CDR1 GTSNPN and CDR2 SVGIG (reference sequence). With V trimmed by 1 base and J by 9 bases, 10 bases remained unmatched.

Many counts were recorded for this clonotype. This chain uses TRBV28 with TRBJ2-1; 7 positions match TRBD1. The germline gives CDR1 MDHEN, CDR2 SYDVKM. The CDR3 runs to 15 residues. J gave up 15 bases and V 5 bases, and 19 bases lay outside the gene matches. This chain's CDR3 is CASSDRAGFGGPGFF. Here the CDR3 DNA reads TGTGCCAGCAGTGACAGGGCAGGGTTTGGCGGCCCGGGGTTCTTC.

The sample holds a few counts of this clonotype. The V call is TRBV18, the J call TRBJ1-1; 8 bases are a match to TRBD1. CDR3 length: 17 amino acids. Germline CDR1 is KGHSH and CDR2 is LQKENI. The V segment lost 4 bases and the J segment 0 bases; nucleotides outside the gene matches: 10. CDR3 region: CASSHAGGGGLNTEAFF. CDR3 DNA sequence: TGTGCCAGCTCACATGCAGGGGGCGGGGGCTTGAACACTGAAGCTTTCTTT.

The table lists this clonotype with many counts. In DNA form, the CDR3 reads TGTGCCAGCAGCCAAGGGGCAGGGGCATACAATGAGCAGTTCTTC. This translates into CASSQGAGAYNEQFF. The chain combines TRBV3-1 with TRBJ2-1, with a weak D call TRBD1 (6 bases). Germline CDR1 LGHDT, CDR2 YNNKEL (reference sequence). CDR3 length: 15 residues. V lost 1 base to trimming and J lost 4 bases, with 11 bases between them.

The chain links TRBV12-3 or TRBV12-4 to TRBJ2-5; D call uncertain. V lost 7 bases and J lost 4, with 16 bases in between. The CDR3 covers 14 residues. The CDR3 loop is CASTRRSLGETQYF. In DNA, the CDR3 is TGTGCCAGCACCCGGCGTAGCTTGGGAGAGACCCAGTACTTC.

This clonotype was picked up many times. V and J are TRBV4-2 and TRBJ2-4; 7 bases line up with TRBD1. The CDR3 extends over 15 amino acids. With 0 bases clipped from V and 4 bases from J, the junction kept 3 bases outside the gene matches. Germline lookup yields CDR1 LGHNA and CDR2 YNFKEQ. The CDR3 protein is CASSQDRGQKNIQYF. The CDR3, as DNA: TGTGCCAGCAGCCAAGATCGGGGACAGAAAAACATTCAGTACTTC.

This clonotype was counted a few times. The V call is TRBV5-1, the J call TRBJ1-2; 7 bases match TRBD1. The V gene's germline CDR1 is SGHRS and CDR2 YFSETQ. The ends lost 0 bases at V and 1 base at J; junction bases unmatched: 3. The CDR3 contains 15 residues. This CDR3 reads CASSLEGTDNYGYTF. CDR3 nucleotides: TGCGCCAGCAGCTTGGAGGGGACAGATAACTATGGCTACACCTTC.

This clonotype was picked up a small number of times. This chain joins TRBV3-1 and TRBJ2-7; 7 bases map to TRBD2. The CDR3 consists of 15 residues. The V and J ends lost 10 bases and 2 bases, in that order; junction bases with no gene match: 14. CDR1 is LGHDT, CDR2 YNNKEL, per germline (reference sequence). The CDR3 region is CATTASGGKPYEQYF. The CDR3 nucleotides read TGTGCCACCACGGCTTCGGGAGGAAAACCCTACGAGCAGTACTTC.

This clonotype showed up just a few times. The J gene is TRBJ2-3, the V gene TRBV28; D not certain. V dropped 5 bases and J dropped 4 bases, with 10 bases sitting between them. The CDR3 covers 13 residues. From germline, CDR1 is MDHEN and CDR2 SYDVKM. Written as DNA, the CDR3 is TGTGCCAGCAGTCCCCAATGGGCAGATACGCAGTATTTT. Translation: CASSPQWADTQYF.

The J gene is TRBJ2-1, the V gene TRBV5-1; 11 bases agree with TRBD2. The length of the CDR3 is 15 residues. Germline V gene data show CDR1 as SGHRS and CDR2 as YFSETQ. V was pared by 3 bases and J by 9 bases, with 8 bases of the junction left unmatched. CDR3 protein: CASSSPASGRSEQFF. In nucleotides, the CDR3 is TGCGCCAGCAGCTCCCCCGCTAGCGGGAGGTCTGAGCAGTTCTTC.

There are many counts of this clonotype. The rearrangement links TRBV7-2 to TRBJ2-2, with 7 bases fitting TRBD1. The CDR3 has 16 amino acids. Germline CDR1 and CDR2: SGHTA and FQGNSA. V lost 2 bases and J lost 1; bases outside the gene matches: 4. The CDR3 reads CASSLRQGGNTGELFF. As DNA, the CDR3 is TGTGCCAGCAGCTTACGACAGGGTGGGAACACCGGGGAGCTGTTTTTT.

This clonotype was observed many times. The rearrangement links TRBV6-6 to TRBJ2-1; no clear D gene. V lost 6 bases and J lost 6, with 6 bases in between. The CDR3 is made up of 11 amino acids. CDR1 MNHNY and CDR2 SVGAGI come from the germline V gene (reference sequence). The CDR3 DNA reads TGTGCCAGCAGGGGGTCCAATGAGCAGTTCTTC. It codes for CASRGSNEQFF.

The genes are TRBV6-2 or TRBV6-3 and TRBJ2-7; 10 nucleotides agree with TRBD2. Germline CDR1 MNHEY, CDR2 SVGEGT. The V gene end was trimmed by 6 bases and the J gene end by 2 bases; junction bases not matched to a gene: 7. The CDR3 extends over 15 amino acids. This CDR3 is CASRPRTSGAYEQYF. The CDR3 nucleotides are TGTGCCAGCAGACCTAGGACTAGCGGAGCCTACGAGCAGTACTTC.